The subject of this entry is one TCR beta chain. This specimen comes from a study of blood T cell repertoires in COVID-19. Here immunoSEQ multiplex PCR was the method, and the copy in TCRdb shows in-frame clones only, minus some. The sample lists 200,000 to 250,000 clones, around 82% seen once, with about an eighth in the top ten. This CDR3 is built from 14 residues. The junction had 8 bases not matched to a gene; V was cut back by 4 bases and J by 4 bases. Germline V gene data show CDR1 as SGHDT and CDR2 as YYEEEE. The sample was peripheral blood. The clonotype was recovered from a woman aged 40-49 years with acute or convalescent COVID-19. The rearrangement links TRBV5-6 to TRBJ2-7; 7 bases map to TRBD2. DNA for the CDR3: TGTGCCAGCAGCGCACTAGCGAGATGGTACGAGCAGTACTTC. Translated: CASSALARWYEQYF.